Each of the 15 T cell receptor beta chains below was sequenced from the same sample in a study of CD8 T cells in Susac syndrome. RNA, at about 0.45 to 1 ug, was reverse transcribed with random hexamers. TCRdb independently ran MiXCR on the immunoSEQ multiplex PCR reads; one entry per CDR3 protein. The sample contains 250,000 to 300,000 distinct CDR3 sequences, 75% to 85% of which appear only once. The sequenced material came from CD8+ T cells from PBMCs. All receptors derive from a human donor with multiple sclerosis.

The chain uses TRBV7-6 and TRBJ2-5; D ambiguous. V lost 5 bases and J 5 bases, leaving 15 bases between the germline ends. The germline V gene has CDR1 SGHVS and CDR2 FNYEAQ. This CDR3 has 14 amino acids. The CDR3 sequence: CASSPIVQQETQYF. In DNA, the CDR3 is TGTGCCAGCAGCCCAATCGTACAGCAGGAGACCCAGTACTTC.

This clonotype was recorded once. In DNA, the CDR3 is TGTGCCAGCAGCTCCAGCGGGGTGAACACCGGGGAGCTGTTTTTT. Translating it yields CASSSSGVNTGELFF. J is TRBJ2-2 and V is TRBV9; 7 positions agree with TRBD2. There are 15 residues in the CDR3. CDR1 is SGDLS, CDR2 YYNGEE, per germline. J was trimmed by 1 base and V by 4 bases; bases with no gene match: 4.

This clonotype was found once. CDR3 residues: CASSGLPLVTSEQYF. CDR3 sequence (DNA): TGTGCCAGCAGTGGATTACCCCTCGTAACGTCCGAGCAGTACTTC. V and J are TRBV27 and TRBJ2-7; D is unclear. The V gene's germline CDR1 is MNHEY and CDR2 SMNVEV (reference sequence). Between the trimmed V and J ends, which lost 5 bases and 6 bases, there was a span of 20 bases. This CDR3 has 15 amino acids.

This rearrangement joins TRBV9 to TRBJ2-5; a weak D match, TRBD2 (6 bases). The CDR3 runs to 15 residues. Trimming stripped 3 bases from V and 5 bases from J, with 17 bases between. From germline, CDR1 is SGDLS and CDR2 YYNGEE. The CDR3 region is CASSANLLAGETQYF. In DNA form, the CDR3 reads TGTGCCAGCAGCGCAAACCTACTAGCAGGGGAGACCCAGTACTTC.

This clonotype appeared a single time. A read error may produce the germline difference seen at one junction end. This chain links TRBV4-3 with TRBJ1-3, with D unresolved. Germline assignment: CDR1 LGHNA and CDR2 YSLEER. The CDR3 has 15 residues. The CDR3 protein is CASSRLWTSRNTIYF. CDR3 in DNA: TGCGCCAGCAGCCGCCTGTGGACCTCTAGAAACACCATATATTTT.

The chain uses TRBV29-1 and TRBJ1-5; 7 positions match TRBD1. The germline V gene encodes CDR1 SQVTM and CDR2 ANQGSEA. The ends lost 7 bases at V and 2 bases at J; junction bases unmatched: 11. The CDR3 totals 15 residues. The CDR3 is CSDRGGGEGNQPQHF. The CDR3 DNA follows: TGCAGCGACCGAGGAGGGGGCGAAGGCAATCAGCCCCAGCATTTT.

The chain uses TRBV19 and TRBJ1-1; D not resolved. Germline V lookup: CDR1 LNHDA, CDR2 SQIVND (reference sequence). There are 13 residues in the CDR3. V was shortened by 7 bases and J by 4 bases, with 13 bases between the two germline ends. The chain's CDR3 is CASTLPAGTEAFF. Written as DNA, the CDR3 is TGTGCCAGTACCCTACCAGCAGGCACTGAAGCTTTCTTT.

V and J are TRBV20-1 and TRBJ1-5; the D is unclear. CDR1 and CDR2 (germline): DFQATT, SNEGSKA (reference sequence). The V and J ends lost 0 bases and 1 base respectively, with 4 bases between them. The CDR3 runs 13 residues. The chain's CDR3 is CSARDRSNQPQHF. Here the CDR3 DNA reads TGCAGTGCTAGAGACAGGAGCAATCAGCCCCAGCATTTT.

The chain couples TRBV2 to TRBJ2-7, with TRBD2 matching over 15 bases. The CDR3 totals 17 residues. CDR1 is SNHLY and CDR2 is FYNNEI in the germline V gene. Trimming at V came to 7 bases and at J to 4 bases, leaving 11 bases not matched to a gene. The CDR3 DNA is TGTGCCAGCATGGGGACCGGGACTAGCGGGAGGATATACGAGCAGTACTTC. This translates into CASMGTGTSGRIYEQYF.

This clonotype occurred once. V gene TRBV6-5 combines with J gene TRBJ2-5; D gene ambiguous. CDR1 MNHEY and CDR2 SVGAGI come from the germline V gene. Trimming left V 6 bases short and J 5 bases short, with 10 bases between. This CDR3 is 12 amino acids long. The CDR3 is CASRALWETQYF. The CDR3 DNA follows: TGTGCCAGCAGGGCCCTTTGGGAGACCCAGTACTTC.

The V gene is TRBV20-1, the J gene TRBJ2-1; a weak D match, TRBD2 (5 bases). V lost 2 bases and J lost 7, with 9 bases in between. This CDR3 is 12 amino acids long. Germline V CDR1 and CDR2: DFQATT, SNEGSKA (reference sequence). The CDR3 reads CSARKADNEQFF. The CDR3 DNA reads TGCAGTGCTAGAAAAGCGGATAATGAGCAGTTCTTC.

This clonotype was recorded once. The rearrangement joins TRBV12-3 or TRBV12-4 to TRBJ2-3; 10 bases fit TRBD2. The CDR3 contains 15 residues. V dropped 7 bases and J dropped 1; count of bases not matched to a gene: 5. In DNA, the CDR3 is TGTGCCAGCACCGGAGCGGGAGGGGGCACAGATACGCAGTATTTT. Translating gives CASTGAGGGTDTQYF.

CDR3 sequence reads: CSVTTDNQPQHF. CDR3 in DNA: TGCAGCGTTACGACAGACAATCAGCCCCAGCATTTT. The J gene is TRBJ1-5, the V gene TRBV29-1; TRBD1 is a possible D gene (5 bases). The CDR3 covers 12 residues. Germline loops: CDR1 SQVTM, CDR2 ANQGSEA. The V gene lost 5 bases and the J gene lost 3 bases, with 8 bases spanning the gap.

The chain carries TRBV7-9 and TRBJ2-1, with D hard to call. Trimming cost V 2 bases and J 9 bases, with 8 bases left between them. The CDR3 is 12 amino acids. The V gene's germline CDR1 is SEHNR and CDR2 FQNEAQ (reference sequence). CDR3 bases: TGTGCCAGCAGCTTAAAGTATTCTGAGCAGTTCTTC. It encodes CASSLKYSEQFF.

V gene TRBV19 combines with J gene TRBJ2-3; TRBD2 matches 10 bases. CDR1 is LNHDA and CDR2 is SQIVND in the germline V gene (reference sequence). This CDR3 region has 17 residues. The ends lost 4 bases at V and 4 bases at J; junction bases unmatched: 11. The CDR3 loop reads CASSTYGTSEGPDTQYF. CDR3 sequence (DNA): TGTGCCAGTAGTACCTACGGGACTAGCGAAGGGCCAGATACGCAGTATTTT.